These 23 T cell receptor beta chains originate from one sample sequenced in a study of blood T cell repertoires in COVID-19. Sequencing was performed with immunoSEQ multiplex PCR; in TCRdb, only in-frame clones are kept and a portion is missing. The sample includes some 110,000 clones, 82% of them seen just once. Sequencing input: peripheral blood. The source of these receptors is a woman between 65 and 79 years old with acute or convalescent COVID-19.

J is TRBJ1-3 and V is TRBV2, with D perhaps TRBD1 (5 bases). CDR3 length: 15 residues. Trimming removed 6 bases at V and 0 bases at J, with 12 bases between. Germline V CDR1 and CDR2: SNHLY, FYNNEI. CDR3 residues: CASREITGSGNTIYF. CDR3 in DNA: TGTGCCAGCAGGGAGATTACAGGCTCTGGAAACACCATATATTTT.

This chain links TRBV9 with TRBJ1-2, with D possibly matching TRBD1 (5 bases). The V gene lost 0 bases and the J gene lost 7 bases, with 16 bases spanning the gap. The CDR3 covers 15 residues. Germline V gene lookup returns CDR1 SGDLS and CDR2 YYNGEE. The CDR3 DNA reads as TGTGCCAGCAGCGTAGGGGGCAGTGGTTCGGGTGGCTACACCTTC. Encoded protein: CASSVGGSGSGGYTF.

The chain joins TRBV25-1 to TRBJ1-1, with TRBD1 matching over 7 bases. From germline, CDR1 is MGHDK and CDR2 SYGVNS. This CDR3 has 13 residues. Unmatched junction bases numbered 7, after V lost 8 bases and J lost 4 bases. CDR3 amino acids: CASAYQGVTEAFF. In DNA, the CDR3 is TGTGCCAGCGCGTATCAGGGGGTCACTGAAGCTTTCTTT.

The CDR3 DNA reads TGTGCCAGCAGCCCCTTGGGGGGCAATGAGCAGTTCTTC. It codes for CASSPLGGNEQFF. The V gene is TRBV3-1 (or the pseudogene TRBV3-2), the J gene TRBJ2-1; D may be TRBD2 (6 bases). Trimming removed 4 bases from V and 6 bases from J, with 10 bases in between. The CDR3 extends over 13 amino acids. CDR1 LGHDT and CDR2 YNNKEL come from the germline V gene (reference sequence).

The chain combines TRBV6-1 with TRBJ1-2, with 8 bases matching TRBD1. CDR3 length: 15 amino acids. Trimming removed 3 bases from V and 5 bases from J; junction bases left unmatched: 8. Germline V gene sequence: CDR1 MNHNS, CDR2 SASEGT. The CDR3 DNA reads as TGTGCCAGCAGTGAGCTGGACAGGGAATTTTATGGCTACACCTTC. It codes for CASSELDREFYGYTF.

The CDR3 region has the DNA TGTGCCAGCAGCCAGACAAGAGCTAACTATGGCTACACCTTC. It encodes CASSQTRANYGYTF. J is TRBJ1-2 and V is TRBV6-6; no firm D call. The V gene's germline CDR1 is MNHNY and CDR2 SVGAGI (reference sequence). The V and J ends lost 6 bases and 0 bases respectively, with 11 bases between them. This CDR3 is built from 14 residues.

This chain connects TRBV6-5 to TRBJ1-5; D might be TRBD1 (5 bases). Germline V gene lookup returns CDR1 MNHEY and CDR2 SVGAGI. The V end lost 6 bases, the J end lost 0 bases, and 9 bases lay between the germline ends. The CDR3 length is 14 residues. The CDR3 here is CASRPDSSNQPQHF. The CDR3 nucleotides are TGTGCCAGCAGACCCGACAGTAGCAATCAGCCCCAGCATTTT.

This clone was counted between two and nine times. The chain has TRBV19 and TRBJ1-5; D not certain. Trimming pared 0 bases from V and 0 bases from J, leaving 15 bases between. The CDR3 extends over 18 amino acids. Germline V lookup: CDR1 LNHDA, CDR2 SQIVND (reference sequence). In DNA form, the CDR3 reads TGTGCCAGTAGTATAGATCTATTCTCGGGGAGTAGCAATCAGCCCCAGCATTTT. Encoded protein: CASSIDLFSGSSNQPQHF.

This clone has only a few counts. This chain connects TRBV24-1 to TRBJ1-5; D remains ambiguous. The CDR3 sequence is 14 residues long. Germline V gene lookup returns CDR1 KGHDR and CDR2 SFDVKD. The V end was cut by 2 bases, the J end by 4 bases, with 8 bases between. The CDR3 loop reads CATSDSTRNQPQHF. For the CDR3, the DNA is TGTGCCACCAGTGATTCTACTCGTAATCAGCCCCAGCATTTT.

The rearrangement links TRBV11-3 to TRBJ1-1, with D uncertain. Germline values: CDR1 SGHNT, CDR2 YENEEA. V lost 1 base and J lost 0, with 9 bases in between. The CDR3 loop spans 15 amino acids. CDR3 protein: CASSLVSGMNTEAFF. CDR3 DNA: TGTGCCAGCAGCTTAGTCAGTGGTATGAACACTGAAGCTTTCTTT.

CDR3 sequence: CASSQDDRPDTQYF. The CDR3 DNA follows: TGTGCCAGCAGCCAAGATGACAGACCAGATACGCAGTATTTT. This chain joins TRBV4-2 and TRBJ2-3; possibly TRBD1 for D (5 bases). V lost 0 bases and J lost 4, with 8 bases in between. Germline CDR1 and CDR2: LGHNA and YNFKEQ. CDR3 length: 14 amino acids.

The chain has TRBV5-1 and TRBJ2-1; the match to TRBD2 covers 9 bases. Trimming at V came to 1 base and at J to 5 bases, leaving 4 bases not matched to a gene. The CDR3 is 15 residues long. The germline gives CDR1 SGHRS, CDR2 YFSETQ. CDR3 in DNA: TGCGCCAGCAGCTTGCTAGCGGGGTCTGACAATGAGCAGTTCTTC. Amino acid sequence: CASSLLAGSDNEQFF.

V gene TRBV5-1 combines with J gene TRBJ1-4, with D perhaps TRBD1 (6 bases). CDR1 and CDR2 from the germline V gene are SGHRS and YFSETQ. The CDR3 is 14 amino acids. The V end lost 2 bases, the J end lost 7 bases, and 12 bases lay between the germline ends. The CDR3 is CASSLGGDGEKLFF. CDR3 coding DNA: TGCGCCAGCAGCTTAGGGGGTGACGGTGAAAAACTGTTTTTT.

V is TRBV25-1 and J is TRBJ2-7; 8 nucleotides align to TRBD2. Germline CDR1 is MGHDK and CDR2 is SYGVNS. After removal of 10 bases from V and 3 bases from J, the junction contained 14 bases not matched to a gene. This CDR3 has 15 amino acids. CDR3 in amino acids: CANLGGGRKNYEQYV. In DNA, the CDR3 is TGTGCCAACCTGGGCGGGGGGCGCAAGAACTACGAGCAGTACGTC.

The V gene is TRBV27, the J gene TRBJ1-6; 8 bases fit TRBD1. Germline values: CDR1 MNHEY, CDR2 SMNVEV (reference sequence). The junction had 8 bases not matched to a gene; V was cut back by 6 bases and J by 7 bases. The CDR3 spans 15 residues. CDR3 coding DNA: TGTGCCAGCAGCGCCACAGACAGGGGAAATTCACCCCTCCACTTT. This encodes CASSATDRGNSPLHF.

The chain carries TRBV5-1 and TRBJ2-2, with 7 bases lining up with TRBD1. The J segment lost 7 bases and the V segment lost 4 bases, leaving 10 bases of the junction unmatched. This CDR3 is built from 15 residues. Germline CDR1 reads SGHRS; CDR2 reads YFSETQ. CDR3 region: CASSPGTGAGGELFF. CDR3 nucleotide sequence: TGCGCCAGCAGCCCTGGAACAGGGGCTGGCGGGGAGCTGTTTTTT. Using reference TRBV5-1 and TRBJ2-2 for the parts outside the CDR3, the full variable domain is KAGVTQTPRYLIKTRGQQVTLSCSPISGHRSVSWYQQTPGQGLQFLFEYFSETQRNKGNFPGRFSGRQFSNSRSEMNVSTLELGDSALYLCASSPGTGAGGELFFGEGSRLTVL.

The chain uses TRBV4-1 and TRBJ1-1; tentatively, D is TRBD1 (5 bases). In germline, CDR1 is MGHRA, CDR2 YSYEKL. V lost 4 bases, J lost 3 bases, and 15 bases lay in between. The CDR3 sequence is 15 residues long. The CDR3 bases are TGCGCCAGCAGCCGAATACCTGACAGTGACACTGAAGCTTTCTTT. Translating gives CASSRIPDSDTEAFF.

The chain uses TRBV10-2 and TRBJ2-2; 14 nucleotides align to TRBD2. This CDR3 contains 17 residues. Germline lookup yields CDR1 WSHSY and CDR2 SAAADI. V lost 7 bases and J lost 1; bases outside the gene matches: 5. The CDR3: CASNPTSGGGNTGELFF. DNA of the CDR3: TGCGCCAGCAACCCGACTAGCGGGGGGGGGAACACCGGGGAGCTGTTTTTT.

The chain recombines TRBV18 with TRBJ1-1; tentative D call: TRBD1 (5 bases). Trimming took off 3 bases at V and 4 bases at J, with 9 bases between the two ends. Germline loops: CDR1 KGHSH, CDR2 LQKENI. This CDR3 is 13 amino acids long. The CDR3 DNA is TGTGCCAGCTCACCTCACCAGGGCACTGAAGCTTTCTTT. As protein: CASSPHQGTEAFF. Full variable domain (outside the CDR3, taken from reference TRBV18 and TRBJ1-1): NAGVMQNPRHLVRRRGQEARLRCSPMKGHSHVYWYRQLPEEGLKFMVYLQKENIIDESGMPKERFSAEFPKEGPSILRIQQVVRGDSAAYFCASSPHQGTEAFFGQGTRLTVV.

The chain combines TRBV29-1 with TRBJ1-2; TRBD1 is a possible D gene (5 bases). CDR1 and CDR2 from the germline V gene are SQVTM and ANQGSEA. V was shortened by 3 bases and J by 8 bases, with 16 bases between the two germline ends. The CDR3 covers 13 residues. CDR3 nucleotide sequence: TGCAGCGTTGAGGAGGGGATCTTACTCGGCTACACCTTC. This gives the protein CSVEEGILLGYTF.

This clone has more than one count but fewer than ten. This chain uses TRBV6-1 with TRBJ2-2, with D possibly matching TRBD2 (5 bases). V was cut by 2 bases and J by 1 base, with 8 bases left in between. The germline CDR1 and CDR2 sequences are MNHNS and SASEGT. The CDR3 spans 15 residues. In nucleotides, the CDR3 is TGTGCCAGCAGTGAACCGGGGAAGAACACCGGGGAGCTGTTTTTT. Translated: CASSEPGKNTGELFF.

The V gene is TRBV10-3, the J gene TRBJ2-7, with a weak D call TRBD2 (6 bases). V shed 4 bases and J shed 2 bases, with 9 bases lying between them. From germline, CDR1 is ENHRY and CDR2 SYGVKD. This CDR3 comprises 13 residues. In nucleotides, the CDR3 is TGTGCCATCAGTGTCGGCGGGACCTACGAGCAGTACTTC. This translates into CAISVGGTYEQYF.

DNA of the CDR3: TGTGCCAGCAGCTCGACGACAGGGCCGGGGCTCACCTACGAGCAGTACGTC. This sequence encodes CASSSTTGPGLTYEQYV. The rearrangement uses TRBV5-6 and TRBJ2-7; 7 bases agree with TRBD1. The germline V gene has CDR1 SGHDT and CDR2 YYEEEE. This CDR3 comprises 17 residues. V lost 3 bases to trimming and J lost 2 bases; unmatched junction nucleotides: 14.